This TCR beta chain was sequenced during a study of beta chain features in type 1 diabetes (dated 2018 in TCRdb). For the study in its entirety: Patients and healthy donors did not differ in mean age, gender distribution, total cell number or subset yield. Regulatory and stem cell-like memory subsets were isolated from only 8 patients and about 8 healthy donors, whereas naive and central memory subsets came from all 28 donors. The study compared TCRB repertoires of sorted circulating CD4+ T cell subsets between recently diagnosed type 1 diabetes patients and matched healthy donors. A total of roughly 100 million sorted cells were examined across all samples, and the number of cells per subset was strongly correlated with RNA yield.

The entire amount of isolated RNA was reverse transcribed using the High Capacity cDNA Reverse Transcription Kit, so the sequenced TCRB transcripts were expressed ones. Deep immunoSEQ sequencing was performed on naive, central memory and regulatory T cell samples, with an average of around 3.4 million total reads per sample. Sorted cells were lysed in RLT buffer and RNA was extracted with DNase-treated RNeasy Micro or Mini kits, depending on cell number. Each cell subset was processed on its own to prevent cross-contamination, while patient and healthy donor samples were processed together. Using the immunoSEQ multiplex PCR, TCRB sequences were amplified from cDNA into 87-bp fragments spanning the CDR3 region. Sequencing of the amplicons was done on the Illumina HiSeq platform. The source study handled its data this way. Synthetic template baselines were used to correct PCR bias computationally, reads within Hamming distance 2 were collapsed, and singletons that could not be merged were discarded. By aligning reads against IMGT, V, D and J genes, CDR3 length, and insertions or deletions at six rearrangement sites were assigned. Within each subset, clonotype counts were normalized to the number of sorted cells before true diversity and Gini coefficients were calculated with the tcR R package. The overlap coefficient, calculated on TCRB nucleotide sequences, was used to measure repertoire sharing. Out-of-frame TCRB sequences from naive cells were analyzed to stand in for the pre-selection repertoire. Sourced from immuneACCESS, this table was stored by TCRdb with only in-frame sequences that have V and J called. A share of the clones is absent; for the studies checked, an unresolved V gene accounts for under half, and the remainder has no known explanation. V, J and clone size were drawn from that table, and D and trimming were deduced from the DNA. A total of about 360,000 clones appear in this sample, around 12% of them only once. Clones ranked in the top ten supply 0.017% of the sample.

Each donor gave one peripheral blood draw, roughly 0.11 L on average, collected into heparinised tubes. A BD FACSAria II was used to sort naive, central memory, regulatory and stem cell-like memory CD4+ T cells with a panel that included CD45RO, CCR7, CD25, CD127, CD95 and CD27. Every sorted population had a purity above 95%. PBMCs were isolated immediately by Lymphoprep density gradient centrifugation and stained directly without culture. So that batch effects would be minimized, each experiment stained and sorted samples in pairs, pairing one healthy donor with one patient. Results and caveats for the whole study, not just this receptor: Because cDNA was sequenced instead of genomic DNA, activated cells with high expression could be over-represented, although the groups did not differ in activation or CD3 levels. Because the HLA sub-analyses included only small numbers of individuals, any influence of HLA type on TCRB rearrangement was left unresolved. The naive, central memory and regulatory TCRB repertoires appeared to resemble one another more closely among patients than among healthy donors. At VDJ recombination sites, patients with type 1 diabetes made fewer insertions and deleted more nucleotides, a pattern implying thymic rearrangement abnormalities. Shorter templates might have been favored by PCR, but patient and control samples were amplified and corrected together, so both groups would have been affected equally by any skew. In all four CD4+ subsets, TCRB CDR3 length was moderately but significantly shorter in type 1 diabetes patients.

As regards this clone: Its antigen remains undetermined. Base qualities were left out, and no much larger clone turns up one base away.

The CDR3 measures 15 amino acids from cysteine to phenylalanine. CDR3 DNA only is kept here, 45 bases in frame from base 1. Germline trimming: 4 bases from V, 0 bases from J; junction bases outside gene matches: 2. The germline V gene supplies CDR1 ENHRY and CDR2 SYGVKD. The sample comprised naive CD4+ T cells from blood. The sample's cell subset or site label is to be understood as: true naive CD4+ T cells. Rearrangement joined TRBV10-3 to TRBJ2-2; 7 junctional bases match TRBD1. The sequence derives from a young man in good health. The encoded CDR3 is CAISGDRANTGELFF. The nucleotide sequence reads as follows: TGTGCCATCAGTGGGGACAGAGCGAACACCGGGGAGCTGTTTTTT.